This TCR beta chain is drawn from a study of STAT5B mutations in CD4+ large granular lymphocyte leukemia. Notes on the study in general: Compared with healthy controls (2/35), patient top clones favored TRBV06 (8/27).

Germline values: CDR1 SGHVS, CDR2 FQNEAQ. Trimming pared 3 bases from V and 0 bases from J, leaving 4 bases between. The CDR3 has 13 amino acids. Original handling: Productive clonotypes were detectable down to 2.59 x 10-5 frequency. TCRdb's copy holds only in-frame clones and misses some; the assay was immunoSEQ multiplex PCR. V, J and clone size derive from that table, while D and trimming were established from the DNA sequence. The table records tens of thousands of clones, 80% to 90% of them present only once. About this clone itself: The antigen remains undetermined.

This receptor was identified in a human donor in good health. Sequenced input: CD4+ T cells from blood buffy coats. This sequence joins TRBV7-8 and TRBJ2-3; no clear D gene. The CDR3 loop is CASSFGSTDTQYF. CDR3 coding DNA: TGTGCCAGCAGCTTCGGAAGCACAGATACGCAGTATTTT.